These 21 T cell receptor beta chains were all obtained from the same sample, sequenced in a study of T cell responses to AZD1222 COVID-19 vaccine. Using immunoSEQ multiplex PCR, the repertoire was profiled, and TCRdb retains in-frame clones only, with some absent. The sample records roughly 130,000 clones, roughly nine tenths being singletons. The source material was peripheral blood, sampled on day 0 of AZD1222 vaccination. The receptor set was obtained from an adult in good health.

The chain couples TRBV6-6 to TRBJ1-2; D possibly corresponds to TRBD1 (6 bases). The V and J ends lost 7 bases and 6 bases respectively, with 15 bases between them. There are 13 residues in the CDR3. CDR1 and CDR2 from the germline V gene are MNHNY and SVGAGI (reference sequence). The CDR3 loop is CASTNDRLDGYTF. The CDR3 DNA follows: TGTGCCAGCACCAACGACAGGCTGGATGGCTACACCTTC.

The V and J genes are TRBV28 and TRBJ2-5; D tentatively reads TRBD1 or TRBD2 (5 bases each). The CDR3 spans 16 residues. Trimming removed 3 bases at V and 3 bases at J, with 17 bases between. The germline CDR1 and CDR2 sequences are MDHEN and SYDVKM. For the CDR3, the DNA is TGTGCCAGCAGTTTTAGCCCGACAGAGGGAAAAGAGACCCAGTACTTC. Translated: CASSFSPTEGKETQYF.

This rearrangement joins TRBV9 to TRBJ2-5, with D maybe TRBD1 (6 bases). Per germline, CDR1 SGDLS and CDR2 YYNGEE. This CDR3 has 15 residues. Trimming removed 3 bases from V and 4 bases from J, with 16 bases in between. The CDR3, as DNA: TGTGCCAGCAGCGGGGGAACCACAGGGTCAGAGACCCAGTACTTC. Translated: CASSGGTTGSETQYF.

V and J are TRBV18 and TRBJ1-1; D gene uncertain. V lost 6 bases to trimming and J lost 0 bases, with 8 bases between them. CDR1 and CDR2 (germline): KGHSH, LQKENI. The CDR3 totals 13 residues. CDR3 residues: CASSERLNTEAFF. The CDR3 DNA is TGTGCCAGCTCCGAAAGACTGAACACTGAAGCTTTCTTT.

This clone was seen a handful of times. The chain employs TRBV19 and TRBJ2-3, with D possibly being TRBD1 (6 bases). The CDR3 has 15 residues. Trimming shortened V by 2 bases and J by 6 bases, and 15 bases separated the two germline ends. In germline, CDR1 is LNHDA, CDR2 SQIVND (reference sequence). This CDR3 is CASSIIRGYADTQYF. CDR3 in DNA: TGTGCCAGTAGTATAATCAGGGGTTACGCGGATACGCAGTATTTT.

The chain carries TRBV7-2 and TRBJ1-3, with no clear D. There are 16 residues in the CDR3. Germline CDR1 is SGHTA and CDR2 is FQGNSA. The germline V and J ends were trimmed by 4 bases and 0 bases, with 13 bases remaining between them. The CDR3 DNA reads TGTGCCAGCAGCTCGTTACCTTCTTTCTCTGGAAACACCATATATTTT. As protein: CASSSLPSFSGNTIYF.

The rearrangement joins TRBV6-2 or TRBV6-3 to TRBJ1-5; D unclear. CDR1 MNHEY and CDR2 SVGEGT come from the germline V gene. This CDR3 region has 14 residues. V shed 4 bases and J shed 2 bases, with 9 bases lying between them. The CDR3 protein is CASSFQVGNQPQHF. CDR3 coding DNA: TGTGCCAGCAGTTTCCAGGTGGGCAATCAGCCCCAGCATTTT.

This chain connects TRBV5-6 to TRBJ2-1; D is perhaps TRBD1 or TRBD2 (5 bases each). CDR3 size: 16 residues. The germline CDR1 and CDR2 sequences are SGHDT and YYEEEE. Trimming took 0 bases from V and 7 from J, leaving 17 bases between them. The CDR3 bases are TGTGCCAGCAGCTTGGGTGGCAGGGCGGGTTTGAATGAGCAGTTCTTC. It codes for CASSLGGRAGLNEQFF.

This CDR3 is CASSYSTGEQFF. The CDR3 DNA is TGTGCCAGCAGTTACTCTACGGGTGAGCAGTTCTTC. The J gene is TRBJ2-1, the V gene TRBV6-2 or TRBV6-3; D uncertain. The CDR3 has 12 residues. Between the trimmed V and J ends, which lost 0 bases and 9 bases, there was a span of 6 bases. Germline V lookup: CDR1 MNHEY, CDR2 SVGEGT.

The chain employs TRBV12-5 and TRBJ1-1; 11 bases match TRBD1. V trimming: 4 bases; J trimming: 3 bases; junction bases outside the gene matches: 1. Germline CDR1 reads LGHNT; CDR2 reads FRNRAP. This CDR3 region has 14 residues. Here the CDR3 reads CASGSGQGDTEAFF. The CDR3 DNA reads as TGTGCTAGTGGTTCGGGACAGGGGGACACTGAAGCTTTCTTT. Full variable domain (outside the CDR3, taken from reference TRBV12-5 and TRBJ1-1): DARVTQTPRHKVTEMGQEVTMRCQPILGHNTVFWYRQTMMQGLELLAYFRNRAPLDDSGMPKDRFSAEMPDATLATLKIQPSEPRDSAVYFCASGSGQGDTEAFFGQGTRLTVV.

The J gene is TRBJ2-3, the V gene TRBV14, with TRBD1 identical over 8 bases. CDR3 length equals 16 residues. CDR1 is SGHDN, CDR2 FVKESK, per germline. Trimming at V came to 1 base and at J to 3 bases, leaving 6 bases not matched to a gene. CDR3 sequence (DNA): TGTGCCAGCAGCCAAGCTGCAGGGGGCGCGACAGATACGCAGTATTTT. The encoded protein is CASSQAAGGATDTQYF. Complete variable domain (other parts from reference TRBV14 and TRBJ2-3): EAGVTQFPSHSVIEKGQTVTLRCDPISGHDNLYWYRRVMGKEIKFLLHFVKESKQDESGMPNNRFLAERTGGTYSTLKVQPAELEDSGVYFCASSQAAGGATDTQYFGPGTRLTVL.

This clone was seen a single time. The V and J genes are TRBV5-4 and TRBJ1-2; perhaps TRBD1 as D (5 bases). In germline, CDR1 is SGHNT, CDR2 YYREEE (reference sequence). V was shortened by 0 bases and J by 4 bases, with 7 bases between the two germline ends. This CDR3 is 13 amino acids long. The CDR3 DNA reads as TGTGCCAGCAGCTTGGATCAGGGCTATGGCTACACCTTC. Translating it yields CASSLDQGYGYTF.

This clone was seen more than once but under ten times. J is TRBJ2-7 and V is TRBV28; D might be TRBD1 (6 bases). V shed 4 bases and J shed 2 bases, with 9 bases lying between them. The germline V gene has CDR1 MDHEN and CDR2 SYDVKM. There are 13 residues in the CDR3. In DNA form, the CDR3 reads TGTGCCAGCAGTTGGGGACAAACCTACGAGCAGTACTTC. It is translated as CASSWGQTYEQYF.

CDR3 nucleotide sequence: TGTGCCAGCAGCTTAGGGGACTATCCAGATACGCAGTATTTT. Translation: CASSLGDYPDTQYF. V usage is TRBV13 and J usage is TRBJ2-3, with D tentatively TRBD2 (6 bases). With 0 bases removed from V and 4 bases from J, the gap between germline ends came to 8 bases. The V gene's germline CDR1 is PRHDT and CDR2 FYEKMQ (reference sequence). This CDR3 region has 14 residues.

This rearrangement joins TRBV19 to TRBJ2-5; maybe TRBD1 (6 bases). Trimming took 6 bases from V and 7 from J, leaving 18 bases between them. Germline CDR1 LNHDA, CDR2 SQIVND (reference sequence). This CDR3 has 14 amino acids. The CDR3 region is CASSMGQGIPTQYF. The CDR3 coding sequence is TGTGCCAGTAGCATGGGACAAGGGATCCCGACCCAGTACTTC.

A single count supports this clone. CDR3 amino acids: CASSQGDGSSYEQYF. CDR3 bases: TGCGCCAGCAGCCAAGGGGACGGCAGCTCCTACGAGCAGTACTTC. The chain has TRBV4-1 and TRBJ2-7, with D possibly being TRBD1 or TRBD2 (5 bases each). Trimming stripped 1 base from V and 0 bases from J, with 10 bases between. Germline V gene lookup returns CDR1 MGHRA and CDR2 YSYEKL. This CDR3 region has 15 residues.

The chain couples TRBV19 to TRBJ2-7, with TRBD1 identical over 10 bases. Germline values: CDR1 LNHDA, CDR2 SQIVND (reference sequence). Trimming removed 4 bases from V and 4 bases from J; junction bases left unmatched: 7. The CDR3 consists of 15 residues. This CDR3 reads CASSRRTGGVYEQYF. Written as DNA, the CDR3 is TGTGCCAGTAGTAGACGGACAGGGGGGGTTTACGAGCAGTACTTC.

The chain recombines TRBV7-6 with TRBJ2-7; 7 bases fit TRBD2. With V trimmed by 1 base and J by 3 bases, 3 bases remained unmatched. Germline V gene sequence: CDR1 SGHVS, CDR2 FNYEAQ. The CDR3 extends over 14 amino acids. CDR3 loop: CASSLGGGGYEQYF. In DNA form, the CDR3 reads TGTGCCAGCAGCTTAGGTGGGGGGGGCTACGAGCAGTACTTC. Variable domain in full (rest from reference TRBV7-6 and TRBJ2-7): GAGVSQSPRYKVTKRGQDVALRCDPISGHVSLYWYRQALGQGPEFLTYFNYEAQQDKSGLPNDRFSAERPEGSISTLTIQRTEQRDSAMYRCASSLGGGGYEQYFGPGTRLTVT.

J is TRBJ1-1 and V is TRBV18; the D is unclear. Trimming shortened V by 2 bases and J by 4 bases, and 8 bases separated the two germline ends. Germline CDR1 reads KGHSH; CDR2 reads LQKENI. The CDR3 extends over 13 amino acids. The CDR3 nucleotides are TGTGCCAGCTCACCATCGGGAGGCACTGAAGCTTTCTTT. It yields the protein CASSPSGGTEAFF.

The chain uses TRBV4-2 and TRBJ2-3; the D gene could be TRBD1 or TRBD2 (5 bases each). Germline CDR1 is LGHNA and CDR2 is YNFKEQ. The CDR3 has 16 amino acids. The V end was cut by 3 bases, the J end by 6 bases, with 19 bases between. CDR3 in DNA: TGTGCCAGCAGCCAGAGGGGCGGCCCGATGAGGGATACGCAGTATTTT. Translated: CASSQRGGPMRDTQYF.

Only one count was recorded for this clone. CDR3 DNA sequence: TGCGCCAGCAGCCAAGCGCGGGGGGACATTCAGTACTTC. Its protein is CASSQARGDIQYF. The J gene is TRBJ2-4, the V gene TRBV4-1, with 8 bases fitting TRBD2. This CDR3 region has 13 residues. Germline V CDR1 and CDR2: MGHRA, YSYEKL. The trim removed 1 base at V and 8 bases at J, leaving 1 base unmatched.